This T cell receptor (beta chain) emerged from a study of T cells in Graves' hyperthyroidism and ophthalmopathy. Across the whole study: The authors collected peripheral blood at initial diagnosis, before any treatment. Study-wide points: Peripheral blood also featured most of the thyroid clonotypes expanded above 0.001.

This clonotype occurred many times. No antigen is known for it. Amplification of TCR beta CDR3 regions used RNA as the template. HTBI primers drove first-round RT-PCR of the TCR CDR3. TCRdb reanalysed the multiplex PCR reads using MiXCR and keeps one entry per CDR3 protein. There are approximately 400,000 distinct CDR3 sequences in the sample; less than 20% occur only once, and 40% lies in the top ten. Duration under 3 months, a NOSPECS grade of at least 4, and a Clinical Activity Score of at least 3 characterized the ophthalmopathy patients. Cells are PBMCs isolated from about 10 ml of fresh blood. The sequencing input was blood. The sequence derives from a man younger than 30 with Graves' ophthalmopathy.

This chain's CDR3 is CSVLGPYGYTF. The DNA of the CDR3 is TGCAGCGTCCTGGGACCCTATGGCTACACCTTC. The chain uses TRBV29-1 and TRBJ1-2; possible D gene TRBD1, 5 bases. Germline values: CDR1 SQVTM, CDR2 ANQGSEA. Deletions cut 6 bases from V and 4 bases from J, with 9 bases between. The CDR3 consists of 11 residues.